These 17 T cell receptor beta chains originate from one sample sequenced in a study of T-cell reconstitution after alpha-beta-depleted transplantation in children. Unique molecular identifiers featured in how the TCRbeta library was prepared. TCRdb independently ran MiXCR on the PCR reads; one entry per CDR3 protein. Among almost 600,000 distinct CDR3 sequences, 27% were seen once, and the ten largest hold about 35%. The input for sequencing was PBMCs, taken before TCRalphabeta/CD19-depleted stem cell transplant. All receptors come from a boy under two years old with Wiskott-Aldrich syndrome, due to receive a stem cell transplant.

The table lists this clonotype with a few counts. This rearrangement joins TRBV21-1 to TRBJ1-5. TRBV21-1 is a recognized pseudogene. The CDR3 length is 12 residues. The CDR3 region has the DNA TGTGCCAGCAGCAAAAAACTTCAGCCCCAGCATTTT. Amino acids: CASSKKLQPQHF.

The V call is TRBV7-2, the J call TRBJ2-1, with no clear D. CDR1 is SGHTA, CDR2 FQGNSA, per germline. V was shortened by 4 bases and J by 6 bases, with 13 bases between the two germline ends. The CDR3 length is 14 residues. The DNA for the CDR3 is TGTGCCAGCAGCTCGCTCAGAACTACCAATGAGCAGTTCTTC. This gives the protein CASSSLRTTNEQFF.

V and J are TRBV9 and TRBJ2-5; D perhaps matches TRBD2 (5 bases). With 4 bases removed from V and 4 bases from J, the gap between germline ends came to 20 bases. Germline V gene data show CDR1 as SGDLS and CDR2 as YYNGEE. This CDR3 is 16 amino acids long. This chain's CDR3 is CASSPGIVGVGETQYF. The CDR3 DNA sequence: TGTGCCAGCAGCCCGGGGATTGTTGGAGTAGGAGAGACCCAGTACTTC.

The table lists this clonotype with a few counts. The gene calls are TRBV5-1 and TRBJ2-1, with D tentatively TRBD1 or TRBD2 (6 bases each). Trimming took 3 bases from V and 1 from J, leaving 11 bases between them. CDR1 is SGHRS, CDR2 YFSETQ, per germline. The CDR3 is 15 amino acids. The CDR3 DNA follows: TGCGCCAGCAGCTCCCAAGGGGGGTCCTACAATGAGCAGTTCTTC. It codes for CASSSQGGSYNEQFF.

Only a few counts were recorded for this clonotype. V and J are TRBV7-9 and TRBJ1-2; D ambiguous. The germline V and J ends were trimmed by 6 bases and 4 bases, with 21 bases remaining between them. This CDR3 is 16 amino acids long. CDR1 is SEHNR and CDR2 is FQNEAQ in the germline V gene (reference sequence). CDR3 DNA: TGTGCCAGCAGTTCAAGGCAGACGGCTACCCCCTATGGCTACACCTTC. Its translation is CASSSRQTATPYGYTF.

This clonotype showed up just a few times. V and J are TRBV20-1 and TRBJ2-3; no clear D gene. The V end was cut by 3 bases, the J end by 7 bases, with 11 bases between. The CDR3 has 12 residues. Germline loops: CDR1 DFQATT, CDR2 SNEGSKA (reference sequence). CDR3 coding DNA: TGCAGTGCTAGTCAGGATTCGAATACGCAGTATTTT. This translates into CSASQDSNTQYF.

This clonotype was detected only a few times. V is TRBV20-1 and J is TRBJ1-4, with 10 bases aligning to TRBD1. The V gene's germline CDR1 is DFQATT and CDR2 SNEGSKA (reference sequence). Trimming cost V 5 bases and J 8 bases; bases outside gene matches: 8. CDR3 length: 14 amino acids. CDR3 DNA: TGCAGTGCTCGGCCGGGACAGGGGAACGAAAAACTGTTTTTT. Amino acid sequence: CSARPGQGNEKLFF.

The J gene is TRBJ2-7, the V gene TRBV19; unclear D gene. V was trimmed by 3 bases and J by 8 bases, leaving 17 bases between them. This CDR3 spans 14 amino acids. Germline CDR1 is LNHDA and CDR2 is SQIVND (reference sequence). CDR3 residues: CASSIDLGRIQQYF. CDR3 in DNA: TGTGCCAGTAGTATTGACTTGGGCAGGATCCAGCAGTACTTC.

DNA for the CDR3: TGTGCCAGCAGTCCCGGTAAAGCCCGGGAGCAGTACTTC. Its translation: CASSPGKAREQYF. The chain uses TRBV27 and TRBJ2-7; no clear D gene. The CDR3 covers 13 residues. Germline lookup yields CDR1 MNHEY and CDR2 SMNVEV (reference sequence). V was clipped by 5 bases and J by 7 bases, with 15 bases between them.

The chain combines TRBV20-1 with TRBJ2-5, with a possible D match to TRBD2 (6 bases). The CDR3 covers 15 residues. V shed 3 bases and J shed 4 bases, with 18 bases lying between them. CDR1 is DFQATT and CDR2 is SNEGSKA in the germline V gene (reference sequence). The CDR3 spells CSASGRLVSLETQYF. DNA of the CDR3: TGCAGTGCTAGCGGTCGACTAGTCAGTTTAGAGACCCAGTACTTC.

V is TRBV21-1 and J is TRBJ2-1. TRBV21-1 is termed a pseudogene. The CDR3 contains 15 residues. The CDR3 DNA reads TGTGCCAGCAGCCCTCACATATTCTCCTACAATGAGCAGTTCTTC. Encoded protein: CASSPHIFSYNEQFF.

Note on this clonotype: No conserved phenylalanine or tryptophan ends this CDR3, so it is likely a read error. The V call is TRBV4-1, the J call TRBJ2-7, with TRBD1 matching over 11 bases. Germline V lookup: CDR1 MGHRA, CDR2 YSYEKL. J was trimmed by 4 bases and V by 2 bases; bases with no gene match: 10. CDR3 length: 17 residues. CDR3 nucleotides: TGCGCCAGCAGCCAAAGTCCGGGACAGGGGGTTTTATACGAGCAGTACTTG. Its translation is CASSQSPGQGVLYEQYL.

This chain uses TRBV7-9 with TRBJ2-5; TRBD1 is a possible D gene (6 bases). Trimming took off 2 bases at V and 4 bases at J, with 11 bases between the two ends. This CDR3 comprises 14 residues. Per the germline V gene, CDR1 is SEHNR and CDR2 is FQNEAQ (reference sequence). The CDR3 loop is CASSLRGSPETQYF. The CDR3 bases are TGTGCCAGCAGCTTAAGGGGGAGTCCAGAGACCCAGTACTTC.

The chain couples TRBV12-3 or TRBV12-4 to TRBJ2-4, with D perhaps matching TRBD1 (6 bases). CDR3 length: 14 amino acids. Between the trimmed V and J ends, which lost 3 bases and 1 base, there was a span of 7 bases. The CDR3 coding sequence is TGTGCCAGCAGTTTTGACAGGGCCAAAAACATTCAGTACTTC. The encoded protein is CASSFDRAKNIQYF.

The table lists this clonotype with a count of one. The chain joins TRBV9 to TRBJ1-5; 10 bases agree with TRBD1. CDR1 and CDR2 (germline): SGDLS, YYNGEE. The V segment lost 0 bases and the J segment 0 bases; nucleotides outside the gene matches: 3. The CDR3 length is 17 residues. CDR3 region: CASSVEGQGYSNQPQHF. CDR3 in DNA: TGTGCCAGCAGCGTAGAGGGACAGGGGTATAGCAATCAGCCCCAGCATTTT.

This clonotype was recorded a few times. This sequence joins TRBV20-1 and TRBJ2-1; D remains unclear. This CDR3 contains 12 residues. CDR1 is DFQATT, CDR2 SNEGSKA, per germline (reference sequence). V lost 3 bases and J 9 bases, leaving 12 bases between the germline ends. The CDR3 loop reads CSASPPAAEQFF. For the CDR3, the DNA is TGCAGTGCTAGCCCCCCTGCGGCTGAGCAGTTCTTC.

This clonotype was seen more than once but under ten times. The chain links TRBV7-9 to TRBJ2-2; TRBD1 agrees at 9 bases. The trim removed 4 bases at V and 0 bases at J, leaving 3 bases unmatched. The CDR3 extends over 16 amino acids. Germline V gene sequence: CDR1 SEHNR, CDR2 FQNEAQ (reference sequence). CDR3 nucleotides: TGTGCCAGCAGCTCACAGGGGGCCTCGAACACCGGGGAGCTGTTTTTT. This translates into CASSSQGASNTGELFF. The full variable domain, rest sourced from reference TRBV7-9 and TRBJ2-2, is DTGVSQNPRHKITKRGQNVTFRCDPISEHNRLYWYRQTLGQGPEFLTYFQNEAQLEKSRLLSDRFSAERPKGSFSTLEIQRTEQGDSAMYLCASSSQGASNTGELFFGEGSRLTVL.